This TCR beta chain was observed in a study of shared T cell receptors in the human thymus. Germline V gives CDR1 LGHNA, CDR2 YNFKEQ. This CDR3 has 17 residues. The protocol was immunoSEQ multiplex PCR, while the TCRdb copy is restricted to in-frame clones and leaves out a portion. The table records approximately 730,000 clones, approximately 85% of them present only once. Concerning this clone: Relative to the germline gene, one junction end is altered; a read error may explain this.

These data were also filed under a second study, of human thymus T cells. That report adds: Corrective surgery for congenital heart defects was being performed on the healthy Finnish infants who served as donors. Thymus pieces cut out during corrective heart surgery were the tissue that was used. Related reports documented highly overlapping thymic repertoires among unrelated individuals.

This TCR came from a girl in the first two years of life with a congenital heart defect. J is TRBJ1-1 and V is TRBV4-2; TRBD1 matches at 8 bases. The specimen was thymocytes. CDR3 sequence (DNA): TGTGCCAGCAGCCAACAAAGGACAGGGCGAATGAACATTGAAGCTTTCTTT. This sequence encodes CASSQQRTGRMNIEAFF.